This T cell receptor beta chain appears in the sequencing data of a study of T cell responses to AZD1222 COVID-19 vaccine. Study as a whole: Combined were second doses at about 4 or about 12 weeks. General study points: Reportedly, nearly half the spike-specific TCRs target unmutated variant regions. Clonal diversity may have been underestimated, and the donors were mostly white British, with more females than males. None of the repertoires were sampled until the peak T cell response had passed.

This CDR3 comprises 18 residues. V was clipped by 3 bases and J by 0 bases, with 20 bases between them. In germline, CDR1 is SGHTA, CDR2 FQGNSA. Concerning this clone: Its specificity is unknown.

Only in-frame clones appear in the TCRdb table, and some are missing; sequencing was by immunoSEQ multiplex PCR. The sample has about 100,000 clones, approximately 84% seen once. The material sequenced was peripheral blood, taken on day 0 of AZD1222 vaccination. The clonotype originates from an adult in good health. V and J are TRBV7-2 and TRBJ1-1; a weak D match, TRBD1 (5 bases). In DNA, the CDR3 is TGTGCCAGCAGCTTGGGGCGGGCCGTACGAGGAGTGAACACTGAAGCTTTCTTT. Its translation: CASSLGRAVRGVNTEAFF.